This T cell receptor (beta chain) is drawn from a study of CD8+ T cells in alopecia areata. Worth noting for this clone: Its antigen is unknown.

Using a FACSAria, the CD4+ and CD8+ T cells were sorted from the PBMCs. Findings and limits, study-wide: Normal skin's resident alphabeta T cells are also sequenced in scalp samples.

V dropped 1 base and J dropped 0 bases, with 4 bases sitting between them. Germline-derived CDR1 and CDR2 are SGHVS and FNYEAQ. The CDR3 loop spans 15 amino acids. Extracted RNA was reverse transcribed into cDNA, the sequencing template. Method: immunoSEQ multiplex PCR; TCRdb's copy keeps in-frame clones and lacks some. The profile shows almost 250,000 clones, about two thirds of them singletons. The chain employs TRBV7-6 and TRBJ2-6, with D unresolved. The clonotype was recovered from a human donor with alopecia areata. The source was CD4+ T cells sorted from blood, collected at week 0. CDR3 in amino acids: CASSLGISGANVLTF. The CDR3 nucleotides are TGTGCCAGCAGCTTAGGGATCTCTGGGGCCAACGTCCTGACTTTC. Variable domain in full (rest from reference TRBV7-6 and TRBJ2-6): GAGVSQSPRYKVTKRGQDVALRCDPISGHVSLYWYRQALGQGPEFLTYFNYEAQQDKSGLPNDRFSAERPEGSISTLTIQRTEQRDSAMYRCASSLGISGANVLTFGAGSRLTVL.